Below, 27 T cell receptor beta chains from the same sample are listed, as sequenced in a study of blood T cell repertoires in COVID-19. Libraries were prepared by immunoSEQ multiplex PCR; TCRdb keeps only in-frame clonotypes and omits some of them. The table shows 300,000 to 450,000 clones, with more than 75% occurring only once. The sample taken for sequencing was PBMCs or T cells enriched from blood (not recorded which). All receptors derive from a woman aged 25 to 39 who had recovered from COVID-19.

This chain joins TRBV7-6 and TRBJ1-6; D gene unclear. The ends were cut back, 1 base at V and 9 bases at J, with 13 bases in the middle. CDR3 size: 15 residues. Germline values: CDR1 SGHVS, CDR2 FNYEAQ. The CDR3 bases are TGTGCCAGCAGCTTAGATGAGGGTGTCCCTTCACCCCTCCACTTT. It is translated as CASSLDEGVPSPLHF.

The CDR3 bases are TGCAGCGTTGTAATGGGGCCCGGGGGTGAAGCTTTCTTT. Encoded protein: CSVVMGPGGEAFF. The V call is TRBV29-1, the J call TRBJ1-1; D perhaps matches TRBD1 (5 bases). Trimming pared 4 bases from V and 7 bases from J, leaving 16 bases between. CDR3 length: 13 residues. Germline CDR1 and CDR2: SQVTM and ANQGSEA.

This clone has just one count. The J gene is TRBJ2-2, the V gene TRBV5-5; TRBD2 matches at 15 bases. The J segment lost 3 bases and the V segment lost 4 bases, leaving 10 bases of the junction unmatched. The CDR3 runs to 19 residues. Germline V gene lookup returns CDR1 SGHKS and CDR2 YYEKEE (reference sequence). DNA for the CDR3: TGTGCCAGCAGCCAAGCCTGGACTAGCGGGGGGGCTTACACCGGGGAGCTGTTTTTT. Translated: CASSQAWTSGGAYTGELFF. Variable domain in full (rest from reference TRBV5-5 and TRBJ2-2): DAGVTQSPTHLIKTRGQQVTLRCSPISGHKSVSWYQQVLGQGPQFIFQYYEKEERGRGNFPDRFSARQFPNYSSELNVNALLLGDSALYLCASSQAWTSGGAYTGELFFGEGSRLTVL.

The V and J genes are TRBV9 and TRBJ1-2; no reliable D call. Germline values: CDR1 SGDLS, CDR2 YYNGEE. This CDR3 has 14 amino acids. Between the trimmed V and J ends, which lost 2 bases and 0 bases, there was a span of 8 bases. The DNA of the CDR3 is TGTGCCAGCAGCGTCGGGAAGACTAACTATGGCTACACCTTC. As protein: CASSVGKTNYGYTF.

The V call is TRBV5-3, the J call TRBJ1-1; a possible D gene is TRBD1 (5 bases). TRBV5-3 is an open reading frame, and its role is uncertain. The length of the CDR3 is 13 residues. The V and J ends lost 8 bases and 6 bases respectively, with 17 bases between them. The CDR3 region is CASGPPRAAEAFF. In DNA, the CDR3 is TGTGCCAGTGGGCCCCCCAGGGCTGCTGAAGCTTTCTTT.

The chain has TRBV2 and TRBJ1-2, with no clear D. The CDR3 is 12 amino acids. Trimming took 6 bases from V and 6 from J, leaving 11 bases between them. CDR1 is SNHLY and CDR2 is FYNNEI in the germline V gene. The CDR3 protein is CASRTDTDGYTF. As DNA, the CDR3 is TGTGCCAGCAGAACAGACACTGATGGCTACACCTTC.

Of note for this clone: The same CDR3 also results from other DNA sequences found in this sample. This chain joins TRBV7-2 and TRBJ2-7; the match to TRBD2 covers 7 bases. Germline trimming cut 0 bases from V and 3 bases from J; bases unmatched to any gene: 5. Germline-derived CDR1 and CDR2 are SGHTA and FQGNSA. The CDR3 has 15 amino acids. This chain's CDR3 is CASSLAAGELYEQYF. The CDR3 DNA follows: TGTGCCAGCAGCTTAGCGGCGGGGGAGCTCTACGAGCAGTACTTC.

The rearrangement joins TRBV4-1 to TRBJ2-7; 9 bases agree with TRBD2. The germline V gene encodes CDR1 MGHRA and CDR2 YSYEKL. The CDR3 covers 15 residues. Unmatched junction bases numbered 4, after V lost 0 bases and J lost 4 bases. Here the CDR3 reads CASSQDLAGGYEQYF. For the CDR3, the DNA is TGCGCCAGCAGCCAAGATCTGGCGGGGGGGTACGAGCAGTACTTC.

A single count supports this clone. The V and J genes are TRBV2 and TRBJ1-5; D not resolved. Looked up from germline, CDR1 is SNHLY and CDR2 is FYNNEI. This CDR3 is 15 amino acids long. Trimming removed 5 bases from V and 2 bases from J, with 13 bases in between. The CDR3 loop is CASSPRAGGNQPQHF. The CDR3 coding sequence is TGTGCCAGCAGTCCCCGGGCGGGAGGCAATCAGCCCCAGCATTTT.

This clone was observed a single time. This chain uses TRBV5-5 with TRBJ2-5; D gene uncertain. CDR3 length: 15 amino acids. The V gene's germline CDR1 is SGHKS and CDR2 YYEKEE (reference sequence). Deletions cut 2 bases from V and 0 bases from J, with 11 bases between. The CDR3 sequence: CASSFSPGYQETQYF. The CDR3 region has the DNA TGTGCCAGCAGCTTTTCTCCCGGGTACCAAGAGACCCAGTACTTC.

J is TRBJ2-7 and V is TRBV7-9, with D possibly matching TRBD2 (6 bases). CDR3 length: 15 amino acids. Trimming took 1 base from V and 0 from J, leaving 10 bases between them. Per germline, CDR1 SEHNR and CDR2 FQNEAQ (reference sequence). The CDR3 coding sequence is TGTGCCAGCAGCTTAGGGTGGAGGGACTCCTACGAGCAGTACTTC. It specifies CASSLGWRDSYEQYF.

The chain uses TRBV5-1 and TRBJ2-7; 12 nucleotides agree with TRBD2. The CDR3 has 15 residues. Germline assignment: CDR1 SGHRS and CDR2 YFSETQ. V lost 3 bases to trimming and J lost 4 bases; unmatched junction nucleotides: 5. CDR3 region: CASSSRGLAGYEQYF. CDR3 DNA: TGCGCCAGCAGCTCAAGGGGACTAGCGGGTTACGAGCAGTACTTC.

The V gene is TRBV7-8, the J gene TRBJ1-2; TRBD1 matches at 8 bases. The CDR3 has 15 residues. Germline assignment: CDR1 SGHVS and CDR2 FQNEAQ. After removal of 5 bases from V and 5 bases from J, the junction contained 10 bases not matched to a gene. In DNA form, the CDR3 reads TGTGCCAGCAGCGTCAGACAGGGGATTTTATATGGCTACACCTTC. Amino acid sequence: CASSVRQGILYGYTF.

This rearrangement joins TRBV15 to TRBJ2-2, with 8 bases fitting TRBD1. With 7 bases clipped from V and 7 bases from J, the junction kept 5 bases outside the gene matches. This CDR3 is 13 amino acids long. Looked up from germline, CDR1 is LNHNV and CDR2 is YYDKDF (reference sequence). CDR3 in DNA: TGTGCCACCACTAGACAGGGGCTCGGGGAGCTGTTTTTT. Encoded protein: CATTRQGLGELFF.

The chain links TRBV6-1 to TRBJ2-7, with D perhaps matching TRBD1 (5 bases). The CDR3 loop spans 15 amino acids. Germline-derived CDR1 and CDR2 are MNHNS and SASEGT. V lost 2 bases and J 0 bases, leaving 11 bases between the germline ends. This CDR3 is CASSEITGSSYEQYF. The CDR3 coding sequence is TGTGCCAGCAGTGAAATCACAGGTAGCTCCTACGAGCAGTACTTC.

The chain recombines TRBV10-3 with TRBJ2-1; D is perhaps TRBD2 (5 bases). This CDR3 spans 13 amino acids. Trimming stripped 5 bases from V and 6 bases from J, with 11 bases between. The germline V gene has CDR1 ENHRY and CDR2 SYGVKD. The CDR3 region is CAISYLEGNEQFF. The CDR3 nucleotides read TGTGCCATCAGTTATCTAGAGGGCAATGAGCAGTTCTTC.

The chain employs TRBV7-2 and TRBJ1-5, with 7 bases identical to TRBD1. J gave up 2 bases and V 1 base, and 5 bases lay outside the gene matches. Germline loops: CDR1 SGHTA, CDR2 FQGNSA. The CDR3 contains 16 residues. The CDR3 DNA sequence: TGTGCCAGCAGCTTAGTCCCCGGGACAGGCAATCAGCCCCAGCATTTT. The encoded protein is CASSLVPGTGNQPQHF. Looking up the rest from reference TRBV7-2 and TRBJ1-5 gives the full variable domain: GAGVSQSPSNKVTEKGKDVELRCDPISGHTALYWYRQSLGQGLEFLIYFQGNSAPDKSGLPSDRFSAERTGGSVSTLTIQRTQQEDSAVYLCASSLVPGTGNQPQHFGDGTRLSIL.

This chain connects TRBV9 to TRBJ2-1, with 7 bases matching TRBD1. CDR1 and CDR2 from the germline V gene are SGDLS and YYNGEE. J was trimmed by 0 bases and V by 3 bases; bases with no gene match: 12. This CDR3 spans 18 amino acids. CDR3 loop: CASSARTKQGSSYNEQFF. The CDR3 bases are TGTGCCAGCAGCGCCCGGACCAAACAGGGGAGCTCCTACAATGAGCAGTTCTTC.

The gene calls are TRBV12-3 or TRBV12-4 and TRBJ1-1; D is unclear. Trimming took off 5 bases at V and 8 bases at J, with 15 bases between the two ends. The CDR3 loop spans 13 amino acids. The CDR3 nucleotides are TGTGCCAGCAGTGGCCGGCGTAATAGCGAAGCTTTCTTT. Amino acid sequence: CASSGRRNSEAFF.

V and J are TRBV28 and TRBJ1-5; a weak D match, TRBD1 (5 bases). Germline CDR1 is MDHEN and CDR2 is SYDVKM. V shed 6 bases and J shed 5 bases, with 17 bases lying between them. There are 15 residues in the CDR3. CDR3 in DNA: TGTGCCAGCAGAAGGACACCTCTTACCTATCAGCCCCAGCATTTT. It yields the protein CASRRTPLTYQPQHF. The whole variable domain, remainder taken from reference TRBV28 and TRBJ1-5, is DVKVTQSSRYLVKRTGEKVFLECVQDMDHENMFWYRQDPGLGLRLIYFSYDVKMKEKGDIPEGYSVSREKKERFSLILESASTNQTSMYLCASRRTPLTYQPQHFGDGTRLSIL.

V gene TRBV2 combines with J gene TRBJ1-1; 8 positions match TRBD1. The V gene end was trimmed by 2 bases and the J gene end by 1 base; junction bases not matched to a gene: 6. Germline V gene lookup returns CDR1 SNHLY and CDR2 FYNNEI. The CDR3 length is 16 residues. CDR3 nucleotide sequence: TGTGCCAGCAGTGAACTGGGGCAGGGGGCGAACACTGAAGCTTTCTTT. Protein: CASSELGQGANTEAFF.

The gene calls are TRBV5-5 and TRBJ2-1; D is ambiguous. Per the germline V gene, CDR1 is SGHKS and CDR2 is YYEKEE (reference sequence). The CDR3 sequence is 15 residues long. V lost 0 bases and J 7 bases, leaving 14 bases between the germline ends. CDR3 nucleotide sequence: TGTGCCAGCAGCTTGGTAGCAACCCCTGTAAATGAGCAGTTCTTC. Translated, it gives CASSLVATPVNEQFF.

The rearrangement joins TRBV30 to TRBJ1-5; TRBD1 might be the D (6 bases). The germline V and J ends were trimmed by 7 bases and 6 bases, with 13 bases remaining between them. CDR1 and CDR2 from the germline V gene are GTSNPN and SVGIG (reference sequence). The CDR3 is 12 residues long. Here the CDR3 DNA reads TGTGCCTACGGACAGTTAGGTCAGCCCCAGCATTTT. Its protein is CAYGQLGQPQHF.

The chain recombines TRBV19 with TRBJ2-5; TRBD2 aligns across 7 bases. The CDR3 sequence is 16 residues long. The V segment lost 3 bases and the J segment 5 bases; nucleotides outside the gene matches: 12. Germline assignment: CDR1 LNHDA and CDR2 SQIVND (reference sequence). The CDR3 loop reads CASSMSLAAGKETQYF. CDR3 nucleotides: TGTGCCAGTAGTATGAGCCTAGCGGCGGGGAAGGAGACCCAGTACTTC.

V is TRBV24-1 and J is TRBJ2-7, with 7 bases lining up with TRBD2. The junction had 8 bases not matched to a gene; V was cut back by 7 bases and J by 6 bases. This CDR3 spans 13 amino acids. The germline V gene encodes CDR1 KGHDR and CDR2 SFDVKD. The CDR3 nucleotides are TGTGCCACCAGGGGGAGGGAGCCTCGCGAGCAGTACTTC. This gives the protein CATRGREPREQYF.

The V call is TRBV7-2, the J call TRBJ2-2; D not certain. Trimming stripped 2 bases from V and 5 bases from J, with 6 bases between. The CDR3 extends over 13 amino acids. The V gene's germline CDR1 is SGHTA and CDR2 FQGNSA. The CDR3 DNA reads TGTGCCAGCAGCTTATCGGTAACCGGGGAGCTGTTTTTT. Its translation is CASSLSVTGELFF. The full variable domain, rest sourced from reference TRBV7-2 and TRBJ2-2, is GAGVSQSPSNKVTEKGKDVELRCDPISGHTALYWYRQSLGQGLEFLIYFQGNSAPDKSGLPSDRFSAERTGGSVSTLTIQRTQQEDSAVYLCASSLSVTGELFFGEGSRLTVL.

J is TRBJ2-3 and V is TRBV9; 9 bases match TRBD2. V was pared by 0 bases and J by 2 bases, with 7 bases of the junction left unmatched. Germline CDR1 is SGDLS and CDR2 is YYNGEE. The CDR3 runs 17 residues. CDR3 sequence reads: CASSVDGAGGSTDTQYF. DNA for the CDR3: TGTGCCAGCAGCGTAGATGGAGCGGGGGGTTCCACAGATACGCAGTATTTT.